This entry features one T cell receptor beta chain sequence. The sample comes from a study of blood T cell repertoires in COVID-19. TCRdb keeps only in-frame clones here, not all; method: immunoSEQ multiplex PCR. The sample holds roughly 75,000 clones, around nine tenths seen once. CDR3 length: 15 residues. V was clipped by 1 base and J by 2 bases, with 10 bases between them. Germline values: CDR1 LGHNA, CDR2 YSLEER. Material: peripheral blood. The chain links TRBV4-3 to TRBJ2-3; unclear D gene. The receptor was derived from a human donor in a cohort sampled during active COVID-19. The CDR3 is CASSQARFYTDTQYF. The CDR3 DNA follows: TGCGCCAGCAGCCAAGCGAGGTTTTACACAGATACGCAGTATTTT.